These T cell receptor beta chains were read from a single sample in a study of post-analysis software for immune sequencing data. TCRdb called the PCR reads again in MiXCR, with one record for every CDR3 protein. The table lists 150,000 to 200,000 distinct CDR3 sequences, over 25% of them singletons. The sample was blood. The source of these receptors is a girl aged 10 to 17 with multiple sclerosis. Both conserved end residues are part of each CDR3. D genes are given only for firm matches. Size is omitted from some rows. Given values are once, few, many or a class for expanded clones.

>.|TRBJ2-7|TRBV11-2|TRBD2
CASSLVGLAPHEQYF
TGTGCCAGCAGCTTAGTCGGACTAGCGCCCCACGAGCAGTACTTC
>many|TRBJ2-1|TRBV20-1|.
CSAFLHPPDPKSYNEQFF
TGCAGTGCTTTCTTGCATCCTCCGGACCCAAAGAGCTACAATGAGCAGTTCTTC
>many|TRBJ2-1|TRBV24-1|.
CATSEHIGTGPTNEQFF
TGTGCCACCAGTGAGCACATAGGGACCGGCCCGACCAATGAGCAGTTCTTC
>.|TRBJ1-1|TRBV7-8|.
CASRRPGRLNTEAFF
TGTGCCAGCAGGAGACCGGGACGGTTGAACACTGAAGCTTTCTTT
>.|TRBJ2-7|TRBV6-2/TRBV6-3|.
CASSYSGDSGIREQYF
TGTGCCAGCAGTTACTCGGGGGACTCTGGCATCCGCGAGCAGTACTTC
>.|TRBJ2-7|TRBV24-1|TRBD1
CATSDFNRGLNEQYF
TGTGCCACCAGTGATTTTAACAGGGGGCTCAATGAGCAGTACTTC
>few|TRBJ2-7|TRBV2|.
CASRDSPYEQYF
TGTGCCAGCAGAGACTCCCCATACGAGCAGTACTTC
>few|TRBJ1-1|TRBV29-1|.
CSVQMGTEAFF
TGCAGCGTTCAAATGGGCACTGAAGCTTTCTTT
>.|TRBJ1-1|TRBV6-6|.
CASGAFTEAFF
TGTGCCAGCGGGGCTTTCACTGAAGCTTTCTTT
>few|TRBJ2-1|TRBV14|TRBD2
CASSQDHFGGGVDEQFF
TGTGCCAGCAGCCAAGATCATTTTGGGGGAGGGGTGGATGAGCAGTTCTTC
>.|TRBJ2-7|TRBV5-1|.
CASSDESSSYEQYF
TGCGCCAGCAGCGACGAATCAAGCTCCTACGAGCAGTACTTC
>many|TRBJ2-1|TRBV9|TRBD2
CASSLGGLERNEQFF
TGTGCCAGCAGTTTAGGGGGACTAGAGCGCAATGAGCAGTTCTTC
>few|TRBJ1-1|TRBV4-1|TRBD1
CASSQPRDSRAFF
TGCGCCAGCAGCCAACCCCGGGACAGTCGGGCTTTCTTT
>many|TRBJ2-1|TRBV12-3/TRBV12-4|.
CASTAYNEQFF
TGTGCCAGTACAGCTTACAATGAGCAGTTCTTC
>few|TRBJ1-5|TRBV29-1|TRBD1
CSVRTGDNRPQHF
TGCAGCGTAAGGACAGGAGACAATCGGCCCCAGCATTTT
>.|TRBJ1-1|TRBV29-1|.
CSAPLQPKNTEAFF
TGCAGCGCACCGCTGCAGCCGAAGAACACTGAAGCTTTCTTT
>few|TRBJ2-1|TRBV7-7|.
CASSPRAGYNEQFF
TGTGCCAGCAGCCCGAGGGCTGGGTACAATGAGCAGTTCTTC
>few|TRBJ1-2|TRBV7-9|TRBD1
CASTQRGTANYGYTF
TGTGCCAGCACCCAAAGAGGGACAGCTAACTATGGTTACACCTTC
>many|TRBJ2-1|TRBV27|TRBD2
CASRQPGLAYEQFF
TGTGCCAGCAGGCAGCCGGGACTAGCTTATGAGCAGTTCTTC
>.|TRBJ2-3|TRBV14|.
CASSQDGPGYTQYF
TGTGCCAGCAGCCAAGATGGCCCCGGATATACGCAGTATTTT
>many|TRBJ2-1|TRBV24-1|TRBD2
CATSDKREGRYEQFF
TGTGCCACCAGTGATAAGAGGGAGGGCCGGTATGAGCAGTTCTTC
>few|TRBJ2-7|TRBV5-1|TRBD2
CASSPGLAGRSSYEQYF
TGCGCCAGCAGCCCTGGACTAGCGGGCAGGAGCTCCTACGAGCAGTACTTC
>many|TRBJ1-2|TRBV10-3|.
CAISEGPLVGYTF
TGTGCCATCAGTGAAGGGCCGCTCGTGGGCTACACCTTC
>few|TRBJ1-5|TRBV2|TRBD1
CASRGQLSNQPQHF
TGTGCCAGCAGGGGACAGCTTAGCAATCAGCCCCAGCATTTT
>many|TRBJ2-1|TRBV7-9|.
CASSLGGHPSNEQFF
TGTGCCAGCAGCTTAGGTGGCCACCCGTCCAATGAGCAGTTCTTC
>.|TRBJ1-2|TRBV20-1|.
CSASRGGRFSYTF
TGCAGTGCTAGTCGGGGAGGCAGATTCAGCTACACCTTC
>many|TRBJ2-1|TRBV10-3|.
CAISGGQTYNEQFF
TGTGCCATCAGCGGGGGTCAAACCTACAATGAGCAGTTCTTC
>many|TRBJ2-1|TRBV2|TRBD1
CASPGNRGQMDEQFF
TGTGCCAGTCCGGGTAACAGGGGGCAAATGGATGAGCAGTTCTTC
>.|TRBJ2-7|TRBV20-1|.
CSARDPSGGYEQYF
TGCAGTGCTAGAGATCCCAGCGGAGGCTACGAGCAGTACTTC
>.|TRBJ2-6|TRBV5-5|.
CASSPSSAWPGANVLTF
TGTGCCAGCAGCCCATCGTCGGCCTGGCCTGGGGCCAACGTCCTGACTTTC
>.|TRBJ2-3|TRBV11-3|TRBD1
CASSLNRGWTDTQYF
TGTGCCAGCAGCCTCAACAGGGGTTGGACAGATACGCAGTATTTT
>many|TRBJ2-1|TRBV27|TRBD2
CASSGAGTSGSDEQFF
TGTGCCAGCAGTGGGGCCGGGACTAGCGGGAGCGATGAGCAGTTCTTC
>.|TRBJ1-1|TRBV28|.
CASSNSRWTEAFF
TGTGCCAGCAGTAACTCACGGTGGACTGAAGCTTTCTTT
>many|TRBJ2-1|TRBV10-2|TRBD2
CASSSGRVTYNEQFF
TGCGCCAGCAGTAGCGGGAGGGTAACCTACAATGAGCAGTTCTTC
>few|TRBJ1-5|TRBV6-5|.
CASSLTWTVSNQPQHF
TGTGCCAGCAGTCTTACCTGGACGGTTAGCAATCAGCCCCAGCATTTT